The next 7 T cell receptor beta chains were all read from a single sample in a study of blood T cell repertoires in COVID-19. The repertoire was sequenced with immunoSEQ multiplex PCR; TCRdb's copy has only in-frame clones and lacks some. Among 200,000 to 250,000 clones, 81% were seen once, and the ten largest hold 7.5% to 8%. Specimen: peripheral blood. The source of these receptors is a woman aged 80 or over with COVID-19, enrolled during active disease.

The chain employs TRBV6-6 and TRBJ1-4, with 8 bases matching TRBD1. Germline CDR1 is MNHNY and CDR2 is SVGAGI (reference sequence). This CDR3 has 14 amino acids. V trimming: 6 bases; J trimming: 3 bases; junction bases outside the gene matches: 3. The CDR3 bases are TGTGCCAGCAGCCTACAGGGGGCTAATGAAAAACTGTTTTTT. Translated: CASSLQGANEKLFF.

V and J are TRBV18 and TRBJ1-5; 8 nucleotides line up with TRBD1. Germline CDR1 reads KGHSH; CDR2 reads LQKENI. The CDR3 is 14 residues long. J was trimmed by 7 bases and V by 4 bases; bases with no gene match: 6. CDR3 sequence (DNA): TGTGCCAGCTCACAGAGGACAGGGACCCAGCCCCAGCATTTT. Its translation: CASSQRTGTQPQHF.

This clone was counted between two and nine times. The rearrangement joins TRBV2 to TRBJ1-2; 10 bases line up with TRBD1. The CDR3 spans 14 residues. CDR1 and CDR2 (germline): SNHLY, FYNNEI. The J segment lost 4 bases and the V segment lost 7 bases, leaving 6 bases of the junction unmatched. CDR3 in amino acids: CASIPGQGLYGYTF. The CDR3, as DNA: TGTGCCAGCATTCCGGGACAGGGGCTCTATGGCTACACCTTC.

The V and J genes are TRBV28 and TRBJ1-1; the match to TRBD1 covers 7 bases. The CDR3 totals 15 residues. J lost 3 bases, V lost 5 bases, and 9 bases had no gene match. Germline assignment: CDR1 MDHEN and CDR2 SYDVKM. CDR3 protein: CASSRIDRDYTEAFF. The CDR3 bases are TGTGCCAGCAGTCGGATAGACAGGGATTACACTGAAGCTTTCTTT.

V is TRBV6-1 and J is TRBJ1-4; D not resolved. Germline CDR1 reads MNHNS; CDR2 reads SASEGT. Between the trimmed V and J ends, which lost 2 bases and 8 bases, there was a span of 15 bases. The CDR3 loop spans 15 amino acids. CDR3 nucleotide sequence: TGTGCCAGCAGTGAATTCGGGCACGAGGGAGAAAAACTGTTTTTT. Residues: CASSEFGHEGEKLFF.

The rearrangement links TRBV18 to TRBJ1-3; D unresolved. V was pared by 6 bases and J by 2 bases, with 11 bases between. CDR1 KGHSH and CDR2 LQKENI come from the germline V gene. The length of the CDR3 is 14 residues. The CDR3: CASSPGSPGNTIYF. For the CDR3, the DNA is TGTGCCAGCTCTCCGGGGTCCCCTGGAAACACCATATATTTT.

On this clone itself: Different DNA sequences within this sample yield the same CDR3. This chain connects TRBV12-3 or TRBV12-4 to TRBJ1-1; D is unresolved. The CDR3 sequence is 13 residues long. With 2 bases removed from V and 1 base from J, the gap between germline ends came to 5 bases. CDR3 protein: CASSLRGNTEAFF. In DNA form, the CDR3 reads TGTGCCAGCAGTTTAAGAGGGAACACTGAAGCTTTCTTT.